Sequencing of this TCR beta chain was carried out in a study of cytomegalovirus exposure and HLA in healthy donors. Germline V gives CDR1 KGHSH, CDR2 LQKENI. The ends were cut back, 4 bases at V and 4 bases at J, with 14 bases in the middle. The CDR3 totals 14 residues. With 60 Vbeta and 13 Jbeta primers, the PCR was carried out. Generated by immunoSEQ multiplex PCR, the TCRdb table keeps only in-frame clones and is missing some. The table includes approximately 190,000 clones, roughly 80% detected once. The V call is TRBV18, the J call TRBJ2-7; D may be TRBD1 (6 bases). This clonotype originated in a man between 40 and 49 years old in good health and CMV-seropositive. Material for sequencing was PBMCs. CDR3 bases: TGTGCCAGCTCACGGTCGGACAGACCGTACGAGCAGTACTTC. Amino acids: CASSRSDRPYEQYF.